One T cell receptor (beta chain) is described in this entry. The sample originates from a study of OX40 agonist ivuxolimab in advanced cancers. The data were produced by immunoSEQ multiplex PCR, yet TCRdb's version contains in-frame clones alone and is incomplete. The repertoire holds about 22,000 clones, with 87% as singletons. The CDR3 consists of 15 residues. After removal of 6 bases from V and 2 bases from J, the junction contained 6 bases not matched to a gene. Germline assignment: CDR1 SGHDT and CDR2 YYEEEE. The sequenced sample was CD4+ or CD8+ T cells sorted from blood, obtained in a trial of the OX40 agonist ivuxolimab. This clonotype was obtained from an adult with an advanced solid tumor such as melanoma, head and neck, liver or kidney cancer. The chain is built from TRBV5-6 and TRBJ2-7; 12 bases fit TRBD1. The CDR3 bases are TGTGCCAGCACCCCTTGGGACAGGGGGCCCTACGAGCAGTACTTC. Protein product: CASTPWDRGPYEQYF.